The 18 T cell receptor beta chains presented below share a single source sample, sequenced in a study of Ad26.COV2.S vaccination and SARS-CoV-2 variants. Only in-frame clones appear in the TCRdb table, and some are missing; sequencing was by immunoSEQ multiplex PCR. The data hold about 400,000 clones, with roughly 90% observed a single time. Specified treatment: some 20 received Ad26.COV2.S at low or high dose, single or two shots; several received placebo; per-sample allocation not given. The study sampled participants on day 63 after the first vaccine or placebo injection. The sequencing used peripheral blood, collected in a trial of Ad26.COV2.S vaccine versus placebo. Receptors were obtained from a person aged 18-65 years who received the Ad26.COV2.S COVID-19 vaccine or a placebo.

The V gene is TRBV10-3, the J gene TRBJ2-2, with TRBD2 identical over 10 bases. Looked up from germline, CDR1 is ENHRY and CDR2 is SYGVKD. Losses at the gene ends were 6 bases for V and 3 bases for J; bases not matched to a gene: 7. CDR3 length: 16 residues. CDR3 sequence reads: CAIRRSGRADTGELFF. The CDR3 DNA reads TGTGCCATCAGGAGAAGCGGGAGGGCCGACACCGGGGAGCTGTTTTTT.

CDR3 DNA sequence: TGTGCCAGCAGCTACGGGGTAGCGGGAGGGCCAGATACGCAGTATTTT. Translated, it gives CASSYGVAGGPDTQYF. This chain links TRBV7-3 with TRBJ2-3, with 11 bases identical to TRBD2. V lost 4 bases, J lost 4 bases, and 7 bases stayed unmatched. This CDR3 has 16 amino acids. Germline V gene data show CDR1 as SGHTA and CDR2 as FQGTGA.

The table lists this clone with a count of one. CDR3 DNA: TGTGCCAGTTCAGGCGTCAACGAGCAGTACTTC. Its translation is CASSGVNEQYF. The rearrangement uses TRBV14 and TRBJ2-7; D ambiguous. Trimming pared 9 bases from V and 5 bases from J, leaving 11 bases between. The CDR3 has 11 amino acids. CDR1 is SGHDN, CDR2 FVKESK, per germline. Using reference TRBV14 and TRBJ2-7 for the parts outside the CDR3, the full variable domain is EAGVTQFPSHSVIEKGQTVTLRCDPISGHDNLYWYRRVMGKEIKFLLHFVKESKQDESGMPNNRFLAERTGGTYSTLKVQPAELEDSGVYFCASSGVNEQYFGPGTRLTVT.

The chain carries TRBV18 and TRBJ2-5; possibly TRBD1 for D (5 bases). Germline assignment: CDR1 KGHSH and CDR2 LQKENI. There are 14 residues in the CDR3. V lost 3 bases, J lost 8 bases, and 16 bases lay in between. In nucleotides, the CDR3 is TGTGCCAGCTCACCCGGGTTAGGGGCCATAACCCAGTACTTC. Protein: CASSPGLGAITQYF. The full variable domain, completed using reference TRBV18 and TRBJ2-5, is NAGVMQNPRHLVRRRGQEARLRCSPMKGHSHVYWYRQLPEEGLKFMVYLQKENIIDESGMPKERFSAEFPKEGPSILRIQQVVRGDSAAYFCASSPGLGAITQYFGPGTRLLVL.

The rearrangement joins TRBV6-5 to TRBJ2-5; D is perhaps TRBD1 or TRBD2 (5 bases each). CDR1 and CDR2 from the germline V gene are MNHEY and SVGAGI. V lost 8 bases and J lost 1, with 14 bases in between. CDR3 size: 14 residues. The CDR3 sequence: CASSYSGTQETQYF. DNA for the CDR3: TGTGCCAGCTCATACTCCGGGACCCAAGAGACCCAGTACTTC.

The gene calls are TRBV6-2 or TRBV6-3 and TRBJ2-7, with TRBD2 matching over 8 bases. CDR1 and CDR2 (germline): MNHEY, SVGEGT. CDR3 length: 15 amino acids. V shed 1 base, J shed 5 bases, and the junction held 7 bases outside the gene matches. The CDR3, as DNA: TGTGCCAGCAGTTACTTCTCCCCCGGGGGGGACGAGCAGTACTTC. Residues: CASSYFSPGGDEQYF.

This chain joins TRBV15 and TRBJ2-2, with D uncertain. The V and J ends lost 0 bases and 5 bases respectively, with 4 bases between them. Germline CDR1 LNHNV, CDR2 YYDKDF (reference sequence). This CDR3 is 13 amino acids long. The CDR3 spells CATSRDLTGELFF. In DNA form, the CDR3 reads TGTGCCACCAGCAGAGATCTGACCGGGGAGCTGTTTTTT.

The CDR3 loop is CASSALGVNTEAFF. The CDR3 region has the DNA TGTGCCAGCAGCGCCTTGGGGGTAAACACTGAAGCTTTCTTT. The chain has TRBV4-2 and TRBJ1-1; tentatively, D is TRBD1 (5 bases). The V and J ends lost 5 bases and 2 bases respectively, with 12 bases between them. The CDR3 extends over 14 amino acids. Germline CDR1 LGHNA, CDR2 YNFKEQ.

V and J are TRBV24-1 and TRBJ2-3; D might be TRBD1 or TRBD2, each matching 6 bases. The germline V and J ends were trimmed by 2 bases and 6 bases, with 11 bases remaining between them. CDR3 length: 14 residues. Germline V gene lookup returns CDR1 KGHDR and CDR2 SFDVKD. In nucleotides, the CDR3 is TGTGCCACCAGTGATTCCACGGGGGCGGATACGCAGTATTTT. Translated, it gives CATSDSTGADTQYF.

This clone was seen once. The chain is built from TRBV5-1 and TRBJ1-1; D is unresolved. Trimming removed 0 bases at V and 0 bases at J, with 9 bases between. The CDR3 covers 15 residues. Per the germline V gene, CDR1 is SGHRS and CDR2 is YFSETQ. Written as DNA, the CDR3 is TGCGCCAGCAGCTTGGCCACAAGCATGAACACTGAAGCTTTCTTT. Its protein product is CASSLATSMNTEAFF.

DNA for the CDR3: TGCGCCAGCAGCCAAACGACAGCTGGCCAATACAATGAGCAGTTCTTC. Translation: CASSQTTAGQYNEQFF. This chain uses TRBV4-1 with TRBJ2-1; perhaps TRBD1 as D (5 bases). V shed 2 bases and J shed 4 bases, with 15 bases lying between them. The CDR3 sequence is 16 residues long. Germline CDR1 reads MGHRA; CDR2 reads YSYEKL.

CDR3 DNA: TGTGCCAGCAGCCCGAGACTACCCCGGGACGAAGAGACCCAGTACTTC. Translating gives CASSPRLPRDEETQYF. This chain uses TRBV5-4 with TRBJ2-5, with D possibly being TRBD1 or TRBD2 (5 bases each). V lost 4 bases and J 3 bases, leaving 19 bases between the germline ends. This CDR3 comprises 16 residues. Germline CDR1 is SGHNT and CDR2 is YYREEE (reference sequence).

This chain joins TRBV11-2 and TRBJ2-3, with D unclear. V was trimmed by 0 bases and J by 2 bases, leaving 9 bases between them. Per the germline V gene, CDR1 is SGHAT and CDR2 is FQNNGV. The CDR3 has 15 amino acids. This CDR3 reads CASSLDRRYTDTQYF. The CDR3 DNA follows: TGTGCCAGCAGCTTAGATCGGCGATACACAGATACGCAGTATTTT.

This chain uses TRBV7-2 with TRBJ2-3; no definite D call. CDR3 length: 12 amino acids. Trimming removed 1 base from V and 8 bases from J, with 7 bases in between. Germline CDR1 reads SGHTA; CDR2 reads FQGNSA. The CDR3 reads CASSLEVATQYF. The CDR3 nucleotides are TGTGCCAGCAGCTTAGAGGTGGCTACGCAGTATTTT.

The rearrangement joins TRBV7-2 to TRBJ2-7; the match to TRBD2 covers 11 bases. CDR3 length: 15 amino acids. V dropped 5 bases and J dropped 4; count of bases not matched to a gene: 7. Looked up from germline, CDR1 is SGHTA and CDR2 is FQGNSA. CDR3 sequence (DNA): TGTGCCAGCAGCCGGGTAGCGGGAGGGACTTACGAGCAGTACTTC. It specifies CASSRVAGGTYEQYF.

The chain couples TRBV19 to TRBJ1-5; a possible D gene is TRBD1 (5 bases). From germline, CDR1 is LNHDA and CDR2 SQIVND (reference sequence). CDR3 length: 14 residues. The V and J ends lost 7 bases and 4 bases respectively, with 14 bases between them. CDR3 DNA: TGTGCCAGTACCATGGGACGGATGAATCAGCCCCAGCATTTT. It yields the protein CASTMGRMNQPQHF.

The chain carries TRBV7-6 and TRBJ2-1; 8 bases are a match to TRBD1. Germline trimming cut 2 bases from V and 9 bases from J; bases unmatched to any gene: 12. Germline loops: CDR1 SGHVS, CDR2 FNYEAQ. The CDR3 runs 16 residues. In DNA form, the CDR3 reads TGTGCCAGCAGCTTACCGGTGGGGACAGGCAGGAGTGAGCAGTTCTTC. Protein: CASSLPVGTGRSEQFF.

The rearrangement links TRBV19 to TRBJ2-7, with D perhaps matching TRBD1 (6 bases). Germline V gene sequence: CDR1 LNHDA, CDR2 SQIVND (reference sequence). The CDR3 sequence is 14 residues long. Trimming took 1 base from V and 1 from J, leaving 8 bases between them. This CDR3 is CASSIVQGSYEQYF. DNA of the CDR3: TGTGCCAGTAGTATAGTGCAGGGGTCCTACGAGCAGTACTTC.